This is a list of T cell receptor beta chains from one sample in a study of cytomegalovirus exposure and HLA in healthy donors. Sequencing was performed with immunoSEQ multiplex PCR; in TCRdb, only in-frame clones are kept and a portion is missing. Of some 140,000 clones listed, approximately 84% were seen once; the top ten hold 25% to 30%. Material for sequencing was PBMCs. These receptors were collected from a man younger than 40 in good health and CMV-seropositive. Each CDR3 is given with its conserved first and last residue. A D gene is named only where the DNA matches it firmly.

v_call	j_call	d_call	cdr3_aa
TRBV15	TRBJ2-7	TRBD1	CATSRTGGSSYEQYF
TRBV5-6	TRBJ2-3	TRBD1	CASSLGTGWGGDTQYF
TRBV30	TRBJ2-7	TRBD1	CAWDRGYEQYF
TRBV7-9	TRBJ2-5	-	CASSLRRPRETQYF
TRBV6-4	TRBJ2-3	TRBD2	CASSESGGYTDTQYF
TRBV29-1	TRBJ1-1	-	CSVSQENFAEAFF
TRBV30	TRBJ2-1	TRBD1	CAWSVDRGRYSYNEQFF
TRBV7-3	TRBJ1-2	-	CASSPGGRNHPGYTF
TRBV19	TRBJ1-5	-	CASSMVNRRSSNQPQHF
TRBV11-3	TRBJ2-1	TRBD2	CASSLVASGYNEQFF
TRBV19	TRBJ2-1	TRBD2	CASSIQRTSGINEQFF
TRBV9	TRBJ2-5	TRBD2	CASSVAGGRPHQETQYF
TRBV30	TRBJ1-3	-	CAWSVMSSGNTIYF
TRBV7-2	TRBJ2-1	-	CASSPQGNSYNEQFF
TRBV19	TRBJ2-5	-	CASSLTAGVLYF
TRBV25-1	TRBJ2-7	-	CASTKRGGEQYF
TRBV5-1	TRBJ2-1	-	CASSLAAAGNAGEQFF
TRBV5-1	TRBJ2-2	TRBD1	CASSPTGVEYTGELFF
TRBV19	TRBJ2-1	TRBD2	CASSTGVGTSSYNEQFF
TRBV4-1	TRBJ1-3	-	CASSQGVAGAIGNTIYF
TRBV6-6	TRBJ1-5	-	CASNDRLDQPQHF
TRBV9	TRBJ1-4	-	CASSVGTALSPKLFF
TRBV2	TRBJ2-7	TRBD1	CASTTGTGSGEQYF
TRBV4-2	TRBJ2-1	-	CASSQYQTSPHEQFF
TRBV14	TRBJ2-4	-	CASSQVGYIQYF
TRBV29-1	TRBJ1-1	-	CSVEDPGNTEAFF
TRBV20-1	TRBJ1-1	-	CSARDRAEAFF
TRBV2	TRBJ1-1	TRBD1	CASRTGQGSEAFF
TRBV10-1	TRBJ2-1	TRBD2	CASSLAGVDNEQFF
TRBV4-1	TRBJ1-3	-	CASSQGRQGHSGNTIYF
TRBV19	TRBJ1-4	-	CASSMRGVKRDNEKLFF
TRBV2	TRBJ2-4	TRBD1	CASGVQGAQYHIQYF
TRBV6-1	TRBJ2-1	-	CASTRLGRSDEQFF
TRBV19	TRBJ2-2	-	CASSIGGNANTGELFF
TRBV9	TRBJ2-7	TRBD2	CASSVSGGLDEQYF
TRBV25-1	TRBJ2-7	TRBD1	CASSRQGPYEQYF
TRBV7-2	TRBJ2-7	TRBD2	CASSKTGTSGGVLSYEQYF
TRBV9	TRBJ2-4	-	CASSPSAQAKNIQYF
TRBV11-2	TRBJ2-1	TRBD2	CASSSTGTSGSRSYNEQFF
TRBV5-1	TRBJ1-1	-	CASSWDMNTEAFF
TRBV2	TRBJ2-3	-	CASSVGGQQDTQYF
TRBV6-1	TRBJ2-1	-	CASSVTSGMNEQFF
TRBV1	TRBJ2-5	-	CTSRAVCSGYLRETQYF
TRBV9	TRBJ1-2	TRBD1	CASSGRASGTGRDGYTF
TRBV7-3	TRBJ2-1	TRBD2	CASSSGGANEQFF
TRBV7-3	TRBJ1-2	TRBD1	CASSSGQGRGGYTF
TRBV5-1	TRBJ1-2	-	CASSLDSPNTVGYTF
TRBV6-5	TRBJ2-7	TRBD1	CASGQGHREQYF
TRBV5-1	TRBJ2-5	-	CASSLVRGTEGETQYF
TRBV18	TRBJ2-7	TRBD1	CASSRGTDTTSEQYF
TRBV6-6	TRBJ1-2	TRBD1	CARTGERVF